This T cell receptor (beta chain) came from a study of CD8 T cells in Susac syndrome. Germline V lookup: CDR1 SGHDT, CDR2 YYEEEE. The CDR3 extends over 14 amino acids. Trimming stripped 0 bases from V and 2 bases from J, with 8 bases between. Blood CD8+ and CD4+ T cells underwent high-throughput TCR beta sequencing. The CD8+ and CD4+ T cells were negatively isolated, with the TEMRA cells enriched by FACS. Reverse transcription of roughly 0.45 to 1 ug RNA was performed with random hexamers. The method of amplification for TCR beta CDR3 was immunoSEQ multiplex PCR, covering 54 Vbeta and 13 Jbeta. A single record per CDR3 protein comes from TCRdb applying MiXCR to the immunoSEQ multiplex PCR reads. The sample records over 100,000 distinct CDR3 sequences, roughly 96% being singletons. This clonotype was seen only a few times.

The chain links TRBV5-6 to TRBJ2-5; D is unclear. Sequences were obtained from CD4+ T cells from PBMCs. The receptor was isolated from a human donor in good health. The CDR3 protein is CASSLGMGQETQYF. Here the CDR3 DNA reads TGTGCCAGCAGCTTGGGAATGGGGCAAGAGACCCAGTACTTC.